These 21 T cell receptor beta chains share one sample of origin, sequenced in a study of blood T cells in healthy people across ages. A J-beta primer mix and a sample-barcoded 5' primer were used in a second PCR of about 7 to 11 cycles. One entry per CDR3 protein, called by TCRdb with MiXCR from the 5' RACE reads. The sample has approximately 1,000,000 distinct CDR3 sequences; around 43% are singletons. The sequencing sample was made of blood. All receptors come from a woman aged 60-70 years in good health.

Worth noting for this clonotype: A junction end diverges from the germline sequence, so it may reflect a read error. This chain links TRBV13 with TRBJ2-3, with D maybe TRBD1 (5 bases). The germline V gene encodes CDR1 PRHDT and CDR2 FYEKMQ (reference sequence). The CDR3 totals 13 residues. The DNA of the CDR3 is TGTGCCAGCAGGAGAGTCCCCAGGGATACACAGTATTTT. Encoded protein: CASRRVPRDTQYF.

This chain joins TRBV5-1 and TRBJ1-2, with TRBD1 as a possible D gene (5 bases). Germline CDR1 reads SGHRS; CDR2 reads YFSETQ. This CDR3 has 15 amino acids. V was trimmed by 0 bases and J by 4 bases, leaving 13 bases between them. CDR3 sequence: CASSLADSRSYGYTF. CDR3 in DNA: TGCGCCAGCAGCTTGGCCGACAGCAGATCCTATGGCTACACCTTC.

This chain joins TRBV7-9 and TRBJ2-7; 13 bases map to TRBD2. Germline values: CDR1 SEHNR, CDR2 FQNEAQ (reference sequence). Trimming took 5 bases from V and 0 from J; bases not matched to a gene: 13. CDR3 size: 19 residues. The CDR3 reads CASSPIGPGLAGTSYEQYF. The CDR3 DNA follows: TGTGCCAGCAGCCCGATCGGTCCGGGACTAGCGGGGACCTCCTACGAGCAGTACTTC.

The chain recombines TRBV6-4 with TRBJ2-5; weak D call: TRBD1 (5 bases). The germline V gene encodes CDR1 MRHNA and CDR2 SNTAGT. This CDR3 has 14 amino acids. Trimming removed 2 bases at V and 2 bases at J, with 9 bases between. CDR3 DNA sequence: TGTGCCAGCAGTGACAGGGGCACTCAAGAGACCCAGTACTTC. Residues: CASSDRGTQETQYF.

This clonotype appeared many times. V is TRBV5-1 and J is TRBJ2-3, with 14 bases identical to TRBD2. The CDR3 covers 17 residues. CDR1 and CDR2 (germline): SGHRS, YFSETQ. V lost 4 bases and J lost 2; bases outside the gene matches: 6. As DNA, the CDR3 is TGCGCCAGCAGCGAGGGACTAGCGGGAGCTCACACAGATACGCAGTATTTT. It yields the protein CASSEGLAGAHTDTQYF.

This clonotype has a handful of counts. The V call is TRBV15, the J call TRBJ2-4; no clear D. The CDR3 length is 13 residues. The germline V and J ends were trimmed by 5 bases and 6 bases, with 11 bases remaining between them. CDR1 and CDR2 (germline): LNHNV, YYDKDF (reference sequence). The CDR3 loop reads CATSWDKGNIQYF. The DNA for the CDR3 is TGTGCCACCAGCTGGGATAAGGGAAACATTCAGTACTTC.

The CDR3: CSASRTSASTDTQYF. In DNA, the CDR3 is TGCAGCGCCTCCCGGACTTCGGCGAGCACAGATACGCAGTATTTT. J is TRBJ2-3 and V is TRBV20-1; D possibly corresponds to TRBD2 (5 bases). The CDR3 contains 15 residues. The germline V gene has CDR1 DFQATT and CDR2 SNEGSKA (reference sequence).

This clonotype was detected ten times or more. The chain carries TRBV27 and TRBJ2-1; D is unclear. This CDR3 spans 11 amino acids. V dropped 6 bases and J dropped 3 bases, with 3 bases sitting between them. CDR1 is MNHEY and CDR2 is SMNVEV in the germline V gene (reference sequence). The chain's CDR3 is CASRVYNEQFF. CDR3 DNA sequence: TGTGCCAGCAGGGTCTACAATGAGCAGTTCTTC.

The chain is built from TRBV29-1 and TRBJ2-1, with D unresolved. The V end lost 3 bases, the J end lost 7 bases, and 10 bases lay between the germline ends. This CDR3 contains 12 residues. In germline, CDR1 is SQVTM, CDR2 ANQGSEA. For the CDR3, the DNA is TGCAGCGTTGAGCGGTTTGTAAATGAGCAGTTCTTC. This encodes CSVERFVNEQFF.

On this clonotype: Sequence at one end of the junction differs from germline and may be a read error. The chain is built from TRBV18 and TRBJ2-1; D remains unclear. Germline V lookup: CDR1 KGHSH, CDR2 LQKENI. The CDR3 spans 15 residues. The CDR3 DNA is TGTGCCAGCTCTGGAGTAATAAGGCTCTACAATGAGCTGTTCTTC. As protein: CASSGVIRLYNELFF.

This chain connects TRBV3-1 to TRBJ2-7, with 8 bases lining up with TRBD2. Trimming took 3 bases from V and 3 from J; bases not matched to a gene: 7. Germline values: CDR1 LGHDT, CDR2 YNNKEL (reference sequence). This CDR3 region has 15 residues. CDR3 loop: CASSHGLAEYYEQYF. The CDR3 DNA reads as TGTGCCAGCAGCCACGGACTAGCAGAATACTACGAGCAGTACTTC.

This chain links TRBV29-1 with TRBJ1-4; tentative D call: TRBD1 (6 bases). The CDR3 is made up of 14 amino acids. Germline V gives CDR1 SQVTM, CDR2 ANQGSEA. V gave up 5 bases and J gave up 7 bases, with 17 bases separating them. The CDR3 DNA reads as TGCAGCGTTTTAGCCGGGGGCCAACGTGAAAAACTGTTTTTT. Amino acids: CSVLAGGQREKLFF.

There are a few counts of this clonotype. V gene TRBV9 combines with J gene TRBJ2-5; 10 positions match TRBD2. This CDR3 has 15 residues. V shed 4 bases, J shed 11 bases, and the junction held 14 bases outside the gene matches. CDR1 is SGDLS and CDR2 is YYNGEE in the germline V gene. The chain's CDR3 is CASSTRLAGVGEQYF. In DNA form, the CDR3 reads TGTGCCAGCAGCACCCGCCTAGCGGGAGTCGGGGAGCAGTACTTC.

J is TRBJ2-7 and V is TRBV20-1, with D unclear. There are 16 residues in the CDR3. V lost 0 bases, J lost 3 bases, and 18 bases lay in between. Germline CDR1 DFQATT, CDR2 SNEGSKA (reference sequence). As DNA, the CDR3 is TGCAGTGCTAGAGATCTTTCAACGTCCTGGCACTACGAGCAGTACTTC. Its protein is CSARDLSTSWHYEQYF.

This clonotype has only a few counts. This may be a read error: a much more frequent sequence differs by one nucleotide. This sequence joins TRBV9 and TRBJ2-5, with 7 bases matching TRBD2. Per the germline V gene, CDR1 is SGDLS and CDR2 is YYNGEE. The V segment lost 10 bases and the J segment 11 bases; nucleotides outside the gene matches: 23. The CDR3 extends over 15 amino acids. CDR3 in amino acids: CAGSKGGSMRDEQYF. Here the CDR3 DNA reads TGTGCCGGGTCTAAGGGCGGGAGTATGAGAGATGAGCAGTACTTC.

This chain connects TRBV29-1 to TRBJ2-5; no clear D. The V gene's germline CDR1 is SQVTM and CDR2 ANQGSEA. CDR3 length: 12 amino acids. The germline V and J ends were trimmed by 5 bases and 8 bases, with 15 bases remaining between them. The CDR3 nucleotides are TGCAGCGTTTCACACACACCAGAAACCCAGTACTTC. This sequence encodes CSVSHTPETQYF.

V and J are TRBV5-1 and TRBJ2-7; D uncertain. Germline assignment: CDR1 SGHRS and CDR2 YFSETQ. The CDR3 contains 13 residues. Between the trimmed V and J ends, which lost 0 bases and 2 bases, there was a span of 6 bases. This chain's CDR3 is CASSLEPTYEQYF. The CDR3 DNA follows: TGCGCCAGCAGCTTGGAACCTACCTACGAGCAGTACTTC.

This sequence joins TRBV19 and TRBJ2-1, with D possibly matching TRBD1 (5 bases). Germline V gene lookup returns CDR1 LNHDA and CDR2 SQIVND (reference sequence). V lost 1 base and J 4 bases, leaving 11 bases between the germline ends. CDR3 length equals 15 residues. As DNA, the CDR3 is TGTGCCAGTAGTATAGTGCCAGGGCAATACAATGAGCAGTTCTTC. This translates into CASSIVPGQYNEQFF.

Notes on this clonotype: This may be a read error: a much more frequent sequence differs by one nucleotide. The chain links TRBV5-1 to TRBJ2-5, with TRBD1 identical over 7 bases. The germline V gene encodes CDR1 SGHRS and CDR2 YFSETQ. The length of the CDR3 is 14 residues. Unmatched junction bases numbered 4, after V lost 0 bases and J lost 5 bases. The CDR3 loop is CASSLDRGHETQYF. The CDR3 DNA sequence: TGCGCCAGCAGCTTGGACAGGGGCCACGAGACCCAGTACTTC.

This chain uses TRBV10-2 with TRBJ2-1, with TRBD2 matching 11 bases. V gave up 6 bases and J gave up 8 bases; unmatched junction bases: 6. Germline lookup yields CDR1 WSHSY and CDR2 SAAADI. The CDR3 covers 14 residues. CDR3 sequence (DNA): TGCGCCAGCAGGACTAGCGGGAAGGTATATGAGCAGTTCTTC. Translation: CASRTSGKVYEQFF.

This clonotype was counted between two and nine times. This chain links TRBV2 with TRBJ1-1; D is ambiguous. The CDR3 has 13 residues. The V end was cut by 10 bases, the J end by 4 bases, with 16 bases between. Germline V gene sequence: CDR1 SNHLY, CDR2 FYNNEI. The CDR3 DNA sequence: TGTGCCACCGAGATCGACGCGAGCACTGAAGCTTTCTTT. This gives the protein CATEIDASTEAFF.